The clone carrying this T cell receptor beta chain was found many times. Between the trimmed V and J ends, which lost 4 bases and 7 bases, there was a span of 11 bases. The CDR3 consists of 13 residues. Germline lookup yields CDR1 LNHDA and CDR2 SQIVND (reference sequence). Ophthalmopathy patients had Clinical Activity Score at least 3, NOSPECS grade at least 4, duration under 3 months. This sample is part of a study of T cells in Graves' hyperthyroidism and ophthalmopathy. Study in general: The blood sample was taken at first diagnosis, before treatment began.

It was RNA transcripts that yielded the amplified TCR beta CDR3 regions. The TCR CDR3 was amplified in a first-round RT-PCR using the HTBI primer set. Using its own MiXCR run on the multiplex PCR reads, TCRdb lists one record per CDR3 protein. The sample consists of about 350,000 distinct CDR3 sequences, approximately 18% of them appearing once. The chain recombines TRBV19 with TRBJ2-1; no definite D call. The clonotype originates from a woman aged 40 to 50 with Graves' ophthalmopathy. The specimen was blood. CDR3 DNA: TGTGCCAGTAGTAAGTACCATAAAAATGAGCAGTTCTTC. Its translation: CASSKYHKNEQFF.